This T cell receptor (beta chain) originates from a study of blood T cell repertoires in COVID-19. Overall study: Samples of COVID-19 (acute and convalescent) were obtained from the United States, Italy and Spain. From T cells, B-cell-depleted T cells, or PBMCs came the material, which was cDNA or gDNA.

In the source study's methods: The authors estimated nucleated cell counts from reference gene primer amplification. The repertoire was sequenced with immunoSEQ multiplex PCR; TCRdb's copy has only in-frame clones and lacks some. V and J calls and clone size are as listed in that table; D and trimming were resolved from the DNA. The data hold 250,000 to 300,000 clones, with approximately 86% observed a single time. This clone occurred once. Germline-derived CDR1 and CDR2 are MDHEN and SYDVKM. The CDR3 is made up of 17 amino acids. The ends were cut back, 7 bases at V and 4 bases at J, with 23 bases in the middle.

The chain combines TRBV28 with TRBJ2-1; D is perhaps TRBD2 (5 bases). Source material: peripheral blood. This sequence was found in a woman between 50 and 59 years old who had recovered from COVID-19. Here the CDR3 reads CASTPAGMRRTYNEQFF. CDR3 nucleotides: TGTGCCAGCACCCCCGCCGGGATGAGGCGCACGTACAATGAGCAGTTCTTC. The full variable domain, in which reference TRBV28 and TRBJ2-1 provide the parts outside the CDR3, is DVKVTQSSRYLVKRTGEKVFLECVQDMDHENMFWYRQDPGLGLRLIYFSYDVKMKEKGDIPEGYSVSREKKERFSLILESASTNQTSMYLCASTPAGMRRTYNEQFFGPGTRLTVL.